This T cell receptor (beta chain) was captured in a study of T cells in Graves' hyperthyroidism and ophthalmopathy. Broader study findings: Ophthalmopathy was predicted by the model a median of about six months ahead of onset.

Germline V gene sequence: CDR1 SEHNR, CDR2 FQNEAQ (reference sequence). Deletions cut 3 bases from V and 4 bases from J, with 16 bases between. The CDR3 has 15 amino acids. Exclusion of a patient resulted from uncontrolled infection, other autoimmune disease, pregnancy or lactation. Points on this clonotype: The antigen is undetermined.

TCR beta CDR3 regions were amplified from RNA transcripts. Initially, a first-round RT-PCR of the TCR CDR3 employed the HTBI primer set. TCRdb re-called the multiplex PCR reads through MiXCR, storing one row per CDR3 protein. The sample records about 560,000 distinct CDR3 sequences, just over 45% being singletons. The chain uses TRBV7-9 and TRBJ2-7; the D gene is possibly TRBD2 (6 bases). This clonotype was obtained from a woman aged 18 to 35 with Graves' hyperthyroidism. The sample taken for sequencing was peripheral blood or thyroid tissue (not recorded which). The CDR3 reads CASSFSGLARYEQYF. The CDR3 coding sequence is TGTGCCAGCAGCTTCTCGGGACTCGCCAGGTACGAGCAGTACTTC.